The 11 T cell receptor beta chains given below trace back to one sample, sequenced in a study of radiotherapy plus CTLA-4 blockade in lung cancer. This table comes from immunoSEQ multiplex PCR, and its TCRdb copy is limited to in-frame clones, with some not included. The repertoire holds fewer than 70,000 clones, with 65% to 80% as singletons. This specimen was peripheral blood, taken from a patient treated with radiotherapy plus ipilimumab. Receptors originate from a human donor with non-small cell lung cancer who had a complete response to radiotherapy plus ipilimumab.

The chain employs TRBV5-1 and TRBJ1-4; TRBD1 might be the D (5 bases). Trimming removed 3 bases at V and 3 bases at J, with 9 bases between. In germline, CDR1 is SGHRS, CDR2 YFSETQ. The CDR3 is 14 amino acids. As DNA, the CDR3 is TGCGCCAGCAGCTCGACAGCCTCTAATGAAAAACTGTTTTTT. Translating it yields CASSSTASNEKLFF.

V usage is TRBV6-5 and J usage is TRBJ1-1; D is perhaps TRBD1 (5 bases). Germline-derived CDR1 and CDR2 are MNHEY and SVGAGI. The CDR3 loop spans 13 amino acids. The ends were cut back, 7 bases at V and 7 bases at J, with 16 bases in the middle. CDR3 nucleotides: TGTGCCAGCACCTTCCGATCTGGGGGTGAAGCTTTCTTT. Its protein product is CASTFRSGGEAFF.

The rearrangement joins TRBV6-4 to TRBJ1-1; D remains unclear. Germline V CDR1 and CDR2: MRHNA, SNTAGT. The V and J ends lost 3 bases and 6 bases respectively, with 11 bases between them. This CDR3 comprises 13 residues. The chain's CDR3 is CASSEGPGAEAFF. CDR3 DNA: TGTGCCAGCAGTGAAGGGCCTGGTGCTGAAGCTTTCTTT.

The V and J genes are TRBV5-4 and TRBJ1-1; 7 nucleotides align to TRBD1. This CDR3 is 17 amino acids long. Germline lookup yields CDR1 SGHNT and CDR2 YYREEE (reference sequence). V was clipped by 3 bases and J by 6 bases; unmatched bases: 17. CDR3 nucleotides: TGTGCCAGCAGCTCAAGACAGGGAGGCGCCTTGAGGGCTGAAGCTTTCTTT. Translation gives CASSSRQGGALRAEAFF. Filled out from reference TRBV5-4 and TRBJ1-1, the complete variable domain reads ETGVTQSPTHLIKTRGQQVTLRCSSQSGHNTVSWYQQALGQGPQFIFQYYREEENGRGNFPPRFSGLQFPNYSSELNVNALELDDSALYLCASSSRQGGALRAEAFFGQGTRLTVV.

The gene calls are TRBV18 and TRBJ1-6; 8 nucleotides line up with TRBD1. Germline values: CDR1 KGHSH, CDR2 LQKENI. V shed 4 bases and J 6 bases; nucleotides not matched to a gene: 20. This CDR3 has 20 residues. CDR3 in DNA: TGTGCCAGCTCACGATTATCAGGGGGCGGAGGTCCGTTTTCTAATTCACCCCTCCACTTT. Translation gives CASSRLSGGGGPFSNSPLHF.

This clone was detected only a few times. The genes are TRBV7-2 and TRBJ2-1; 10 nucleotides agree with TRBD2. Germline assignment: CDR1 SGHTA and CDR2 FQGNSA. The CDR3 runs to 16 residues. V dropped 5 bases and J dropped 4; count of bases not matched to a gene: 8. This chain's CDR3 is CASSPQSGGVYNEQFF. CDR3 DNA sequence: TGTGCCAGCAGCCCCCAAAGCGGGGGGGTTTACAATGAGCAGTTCTTC.

Many counts were recorded for this clone. This chain links TRBV5-1 with TRBJ1-1; 9 positions agree with TRBD1. V shed 9 bases and J 1 base; nucleotides not matched to a gene: 4. Per the germline V gene, CDR1 is SGHRS and CDR2 is YFSETQ. The CDR3 is made up of 13 amino acids. In nucleotides, the CDR3 is TGCGCCACTCGGGGACAGGGGAACACTGAAGCTTTCTTT. The encoded protein is CATRGQGNTEAFF. Based on the CDR3 plus reference TRBV5-1 and TRBJ1-1, the full variable domain is KAGVTQTPRYLIKTRGQQVTLSCSPISGHRSVSWYQQTPGQGLQFLFEYFSETQRNKGNFPGRFSGRQFSNSRSEMNVSTLELGDSALYLCATRGQGNTEAFFGQGTRLTVV.

The chain couples TRBV6-5 to TRBJ1-1; no reliable D call. The CDR3 has 12 amino acids. V lost 2 bases and J 11 bases, leaving 12 bases between the germline ends. Germline V gene sequence: CDR1 MNHEY, CDR2 SVGAGI. The CDR3 sequence is CASSYPRARAFF. Written as DNA, the CDR3 is TGTGCCAGCAGTTACCCGAGGGCACGGGCTTTCTTT.

The rearrangement uses TRBV5-4 and TRBJ2-1, with a weak D call TRBD1 (6 bases). Looked up from germline, CDR1 is SGHNT and CDR2 is YYREEE (reference sequence). Trimming removed 0 bases from V and 4 bases from J, with 11 bases in between. This CDR3 is 15 amino acids long. The CDR3 reads CASSLGAGAYNEQFF. CDR3 in DNA: TGTGCCAGCAGCTTGGGGGCAGGGGCGTACAATGAGCAGTTCTTC.

The chain links TRBV18 to TRBJ1-1, with D possibly matching TRBD1 (6 bases). Germline V CDR1 and CDR2: KGHSH, LQKENI. With 3 bases removed from V and 3 bases from J, the gap between germline ends came to 14 bases. The CDR3 runs 15 residues. The CDR3 is CASSPLRDIYTEAFF. DNA of the CDR3: TGTGCCAGCTCACCGCTCCGGGACATTTACACTGAAGCTTTCTTT. The full variable domain, rest sourced from reference TRBV18 and TRBJ1-1, is NAGVMQNPRHLVRRRGQEARLRCSPMKGHSHVYWYRQLPEEGLKFMVYLQKENIIDESGMPKERFSAEFPKEGPSILRIQQVVRGDSAAYFCASSPLRDIYTEAFFGQGTRLTVV.

The V call is TRBV6-5, the J call TRBJ1-3; D ambiguous. V was clipped by 4 bases and J by 9 bases, with 22 bases between them. Germline V gene data show CDR1 as MNHEY and CDR2 as SVGAGI. CDR3 size: 16 residues. The CDR3 bases are TGTGCCAGCAGTTCCCTTACCCGGGATATTTGGCGCACCATATATTTT. This gives the protein CASSSLTRDIWRTIYF.